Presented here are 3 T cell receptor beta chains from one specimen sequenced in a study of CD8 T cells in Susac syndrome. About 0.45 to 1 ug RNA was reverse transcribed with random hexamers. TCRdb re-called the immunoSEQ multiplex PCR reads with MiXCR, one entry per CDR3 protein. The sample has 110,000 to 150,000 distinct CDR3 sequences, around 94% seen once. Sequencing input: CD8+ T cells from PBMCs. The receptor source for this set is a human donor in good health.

The CDR3 sequence is CASSAYDEQFF. The DNA for the CDR3 is TGTGCCAGCAGCGCCTATGATGAGCAGTTCTTC. This chain uses TRBV9 with TRBJ2-1; D remains ambiguous. The CDR3 consists of 11 residues. CDR1 is SGDLS, CDR2 YYNGEE, per germline. V was trimmed by 3 bases and J by 8 bases, leaving 6 bases between them.

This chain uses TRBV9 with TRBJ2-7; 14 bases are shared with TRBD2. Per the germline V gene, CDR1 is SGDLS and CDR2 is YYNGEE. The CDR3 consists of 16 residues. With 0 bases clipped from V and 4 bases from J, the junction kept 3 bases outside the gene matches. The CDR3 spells CASSVEGLAGVYEQYF. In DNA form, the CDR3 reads TGTGCCAGCAGCGTAGAGGGACTAGCGGGAGTTTACGAGCAGTACTTC.

The CDR3 sequence is CASRAGSVYEQYF. CDR3 nucleotides: TGTGCCAGCAGGGCGGGTAGCGTCTACGAGCAGTACTTC. This rearrangement joins TRBV12-1 to TRBJ2-7; TRBD2 reflects the table's D call only, with no check against the DNA. TRBV12-1 is recorded as a pseudogene. The CDR3 contains 13 residues.